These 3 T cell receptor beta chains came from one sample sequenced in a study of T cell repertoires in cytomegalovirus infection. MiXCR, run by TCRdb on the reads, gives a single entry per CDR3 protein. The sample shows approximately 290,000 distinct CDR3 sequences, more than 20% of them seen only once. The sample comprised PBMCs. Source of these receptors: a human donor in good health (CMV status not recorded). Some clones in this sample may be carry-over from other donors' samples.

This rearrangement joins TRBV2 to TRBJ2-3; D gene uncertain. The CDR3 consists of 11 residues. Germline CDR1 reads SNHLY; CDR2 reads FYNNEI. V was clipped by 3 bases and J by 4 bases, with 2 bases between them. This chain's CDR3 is CASSDPDTQYF. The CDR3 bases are TGTGCCAGCAGTGACCCAGATACGCAGTATTTT.

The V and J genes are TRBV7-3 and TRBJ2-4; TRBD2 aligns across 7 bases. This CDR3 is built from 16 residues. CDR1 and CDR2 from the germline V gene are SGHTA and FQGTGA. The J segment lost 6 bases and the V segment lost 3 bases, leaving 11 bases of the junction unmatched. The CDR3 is CASSFLAGFEGNIQYF. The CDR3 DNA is TGTGCCAGCAGCTTCTTAGCGGGTTTCGAGGGAAACATTCAGTACTTC. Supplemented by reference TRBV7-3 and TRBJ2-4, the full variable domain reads GAGVSQTPSNKVTEKGKYVELRCDPISGHTALYWYRQSLGQGPEFLIYFQGTGAADDSGLPNDRFFAVRPEGSVSTLKIQRTERGDSAVYLCASSFLAGFEGNIQYFGAGTRLSVL.

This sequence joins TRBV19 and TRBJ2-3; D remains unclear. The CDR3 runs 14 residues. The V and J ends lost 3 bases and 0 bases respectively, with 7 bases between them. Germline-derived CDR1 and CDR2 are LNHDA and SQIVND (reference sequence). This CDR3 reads CASSIGVSTDTQYF. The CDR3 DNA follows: TGTGCCAGTAGTATTGGGGTCAGCACAGATACGCAGTATTTT.